The 20 T cell receptor beta chains below come from one sample, sequenced in a study of blood T cell repertoires in COVID-19. Profiling relied on immunoSEQ multiplex PCR, and the TCRdb table lists in-frame clones only, not all of them. The table has around 310,000 clones, around nine tenths seen once; the top ten hold roughly a tenth. Sequencing input: PBMCs or T cells enriched from blood (not recorded which). The source is a woman aged 25 to 39 who had recovered from COVID-19.

The V and J genes are TRBV5-1 and TRBJ2-2; 9 positions match TRBD2. Unmatched junction bases numbered 7, after V lost 6 bases and J lost 7 bases. The CDR3 runs 14 residues. Germline loops: CDR1 SGHRS, CDR2 YFSETQ. CDR3 protein: CASTLLAGHGELFF. The CDR3 nucleotides read TGCGCCAGCACCCTTCTAGCGGGACACGGGGAGCTGTTTTTT.

This chain joins TRBV2 and TRBJ1-1, with a weak D call TRBD1 (6 bases). This CDR3 contains 13 residues. In germline, CDR1 is SNHLY, CDR2 FYNNEI. V was cut by 5 bases and J by 1 base, with 8 bases left in between. Here the CDR3 reads CASSPGENTEAFF. The DNA of the CDR3 is TGTGCCAGCAGTCCAGGGGAGAACACTGAAGCTTTCTTT. Looking up the rest from reference TRBV2 and TRBJ1-1 gives the full variable domain: EPEVTQTPSHQVTQMGQEVILRCVPISNHLYFYWYRQILGQKVEFLVSFYNNEISEKSEIFDDQFSVERPDGSNFTLKIRSTKLEDSAMYFCASSPGENTEAFFGQGTRLTVV.

The chain is built from TRBV19 and TRBJ2-4; 8 bases line up with TRBD1. The CDR3 covers 15 residues. Germline V gene sequence: CDR1 LNHDA, CDR2 SQIVND (reference sequence). Unmatched junction bases numbered 7, after V lost 6 bases and J lost 3 bases. The CDR3 spells CASRGQGADKNIQYF. The CDR3 DNA sequence: TGTGCCAGTAGAGGTCAGGGGGCGGACAAAAACATTCAGTACTTC.

CDR3 in DNA: TGTGCCAGCAGCTTAGGACAGTCTTCCTACGAGCAGTACTTC. The encoded protein is CASSLGQSSYEQYF. The chain carries TRBV11-2 and TRBJ2-7; D is possibly TRBD1 (5 bases). Trimming took 1 base from V and 1 from J, leaving 8 bases between them. The CDR3 covers 14 residues. Germline CDR1 is SGHAT and CDR2 is FQNNGV.

The gene calls are TRBV4-1 and TRBJ2-7, with 15 nucleotides matching TRBD2. From germline, CDR1 is MGHRA and CDR2 YSYEKL. V dropped 4 bases and J dropped 1; count of bases not matched to a gene: 14. CDR3 length: 20 amino acids. The CDR3 region has the DNA TGCGCCAGCAGCCCGATAGGACTAGCGGGAGGGCAAGGGTTTTCCTACGAGCAGTACTTC. The encoded protein is CASSPIGLAGGQGFSYEQYF.

The rearrangement uses TRBV24-1 and TRBJ1-2, with D maybe TRBD1 (5 bases). V was trimmed by 3 bases and J by 14 bases, leaving 15 bases between them. The length of the CDR3 is 12 residues. CDR1 is KGHDR and CDR2 is SFDVKD in the germline V gene. This chain's CDR3 is CATSDQDKAETF. The CDR3 coding sequence is TGTGCCACCAGTGATCAGGACAAGGCGGAGACCTTC.

This clone was detected once. This sequence joins TRBV7-6 and TRBJ2-7, with D uncertain. Per the germline V gene, CDR1 is SGHVS and CDR2 is FNYEAQ. Trimming removed 5 bases from V and 5 bases from J, with 16 bases in between. CDR3 length: 14 amino acids. This CDR3 is CASSPYPGVHEQYF. CDR3 coding DNA: TGTGCCAGCAGCCCCTACCCGGGTGTGCACGAGCAGTACTTC.

There are a few counts of this clone. The rearrangement links TRBV5-1 to TRBJ2-7; D might be TRBD1 (6 bases). CDR1 and CDR2 (germline): SGHRS, YFSETQ. CDR3 length: 13 residues. The V end lost 0 bases, the J end lost 5 bases, and 9 bases lay between the germline ends. CDR3 sequence (DNA): TGCGCCAGCAGCTTGGCCGGGACAAACGAGCAGTACTTC. Translated, it gives CASSLAGTNEQYF.

The rearrangement joins TRBV6-1 to TRBJ2-3; 8 nucleotides match TRBD2. CDR3 length equals 17 residues. Looked up from germline, CDR1 is MNHNS and CDR2 is SASEGT. The junction had 9 bases not matched to a gene; V was cut back by 2 bases and J by 2 bases. The chain's CDR3 is CASSERGRLAYTDTQYF. CDR3 DNA sequence: TGTGCCAGCAGTGAAAGGGGGAGACTAGCGTACACAGATACGCAGTATTTT.

This clone was found once. The chain carries TRBV19 and TRBJ2-1; a weak D match, TRBD2 (6 bases). CDR1 is LNHDA, CDR2 SQIVND, per germline (reference sequence). V lost 3 bases, J lost 12 bases, and 21 bases lay in between. The CDR3 covers 15 residues. The CDR3 sequence: CASSMGSGRAGGQFF. The DNA for the CDR3 is TGTGCCAGTAGTATGGGGTCGGGTCGGGCCGGGGGGCAGTTCTTC.

This clone was seen a single time. V gene TRBV24-1 combines with J gene TRBJ2-1, with 7 bases that match TRBD2. CDR3 length equals 17 residues. Germline CDR1 reads KGHDR; CDR2 reads SFDVKD. Losses at the gene ends were 5 bases for V and 0 bases for J; bases not matched to a gene: 9. CDR3 coding DNA: TGTGCCACCAGTGCCTCCACTAGCGACCTCTCCTACAATGAGCAGTTCTTC. Translated: CATSASTSDLSYNEQFF.

V and J are TRBV5-4 and TRBJ1-1; 7 bases align to TRBD1. V shed 4 bases, J shed 5 bases, and the junction held 5 bases outside the gene matches. The CDR3 extends over 13 amino acids. Germline V lookup: CDR1 SGHNT, CDR2 YYREEE (reference sequence). The CDR3: CASSPTGETEAFF. The DNA of the CDR3 is TGTGCCAGCAGCCCCACAGGGGAGACTGAAGCTTTCTTT.

This chain uses TRBV6-5 with TRBJ1-3, with a weak D call TRBD1 (5 bases). The ends were cut back, 11 bases at V and 3 bases at J, with 11 bases in the middle. This CDR3 contains 12 residues. Germline CDR1 MNHEY, CDR2 SVGAGI. The CDR3 is CAARDFGNTIYF. CDR3 sequence (DNA): TGTGCCGCAAGGGACTTTGGAAACACCATATATTTT.

The genes are TRBV10-1 and TRBJ2-1; TRBD1 is a possible D gene (6 bases). Trimming took 7 bases from V and 5 from J, leaving 9 bases between them. Germline V CDR1 and CDR2: WNHNN, SYGVQD (reference sequence). This CDR3 region has 12 residues. The CDR3 bases are TGCGCCAGCACGGACAGTAACAATGAGCAGTTCTTC. Translation gives CASTDSNNEQFF.

This clone has only one observation. J is TRBJ2-7 and V is TRBV28; 7 positions match TRBD1. Germline V lookup: CDR1 MDHEN, CDR2 SYDVKM. V was pared by 8 bases and J by 2 bases, with 6 bases of the junction left unmatched. The CDR3 has 13 residues. The CDR3 nucleotides are TGTGCCAGCGGGGACAGTAACGCCTACGAGCAGTACTTC. Translating gives CASGDSNAYEQYF.

The CDR3 DNA reads as TGTGCCAGCAGCTTGGGACAGGGCACCGGGGAGCTGTTTTTT. It yields the protein CASSLGQGTGELFF. V usage is TRBV5-6 and J usage is TRBJ2-2; 7 bases align to TRBD1. Per the germline V gene, CDR1 is SGHDT and CDR2 is YYEEEE. The J segment lost 4 bases and the V segment lost 0 bases, leaving 0 bases of the junction unmatched. CDR3 length: 14 amino acids.

This sequence joins TRBV23-1 and TRBJ2-7; 8 bases match TRBD2. TRBV23-1 is sorted into the ORF group, with uncertain function. The J segment lost 3 bases and the V segment lost 2 bases, leaving 12 bases of the junction unmatched. The CDR3 spans 17 residues. CDR3 bases: TGCGCCAGCAGTCAACCCCCCGCGACTAGCGAGGACTACGAGCAGTACTTC. This codes for CASSQPPATSEDYEQYF.

This rearrangement joins TRBV5-1 to TRBJ1-3; D is ambiguous. V was trimmed by 1 base and J by 0 bases, leaving 8 bases between them. Per the germline V gene, CDR1 is SGHRS and CDR2 is YFSETQ. The CDR3 covers 15 residues. DNA for the CDR3: TGCGCCAGCAGCTTGCCTCTTAGCTCTGGAAACACCATATATTTT. Encoded protein: CASSLPLSSGNTIYF.

V and J are TRBV2 and TRBJ1-3; 8 nucleotides agree with TRBD1. CDR3 length equals 15 residues. After removal of 3 bases from V and 2 bases from J, the junction contained 3 bases not matched to a gene. Germline V lookup: CDR1 SNHLY, CDR2 FYNNEI. In nucleotides, the CDR3 is TGTGCCAGCAGTGAGACGACAGGGGCTGGAAACACCATATATTTT. It encodes CASSETTGAGNTIYF.

The gene calls are TRBV30 and TRBJ2-3; 7 nucleotides agree with TRBD2. V was pared by 5 bases and J by 8 bases, with 13 bases of the junction left unmatched. The germline CDR1 and CDR2 sequences are GTSNPN and SVGIG (reference sequence). The CDR3 runs 14 residues. In DNA, the CDR3 is TGTGCCTGGCATCCGGCTAGCGGAACCCGTACGCAGTATTTT. This sequence encodes CAWHPASGTRTQYF.